The rows below give T cell receptor beta chains drawn from one sample of a study. One entry per CDR3 protein results from TCRdb running MiXCR on the 5' RACE reads. The sample consists of about 40,000 distinct CDR3 sequences, around 18% of them appearing once. The specimen sequenced was naive CD4+ T cells sorted from a lymph node. These receptors were collected from a female donor with breast cancer. Each CDR3 is given with its conserved first and last residue. Each record gives: clone size, CDR3 length, D gene, J gene, V gene, CDR3 protein, CDR3 DNA. The D gene is left open where the match is weak. The size of a clone is reported for some rows only, either as once, few or many, or as a class for expanded clones.

few	15	TRBD1	TRBJ1-5	TRBV6-1	CASSTGVDSNQPQHF	TGTGCCAGTTCGACAGGGGTTGATAGCAATCAGCCCCAGCATTTT
-	15	-	TRBJ1-3	TRBV19	CASSSIVTAGNTIYF	TGTGCCAGTAGTTCGATTGTTACCGCTGGAAACACCATATATTTT
-	14	-	TRBJ1-6	TRBV7-2	CASSLNFRGSPLHF	TGTGCCAGCAGCTTAAACTTCCGGGGTTCACCCCTCCACTTT
medium-sized	16	TRBD1	TRBJ2-7	TRBV15	CATSRVVTGGPLEQYF	TGTGCCACCAGCAGAGTTGTGACAGGGGGACCCTTAGAGCAGTACTTC
few	13	-	TRBJ1-1	TRBV10-3	CAIKPSPDTEAFF	TGTGCCATCAAGCCGTCTCCGGACACTGAAGCTTTCTTT
-	14	-	TRBJ2-7	TRBV20-1	CSAATRGFQVVQYF	TGCAGTGCCGCGACGAGAGGGTTTCAGGTGGTGCAGTACTTC
-	18	-	TRBJ2-1	TRBV25-1	CASSDGLLRRGTYNEQLF	TGTGCCAGCAGTGACGGACTACTACGGAGGGGTACCTACAATGAGCAGCTCTTC
-	15	-	TRBJ2-1	TRBV4-2	CASSQDGIADKEQFF	TGTGCCAGCAGCCAAGATGGTATCGCAGACAAGGAGCAGTTCTTC
few	14	TRBD2	TRBJ2-1	TRBV7-9	CASSLGGPYNEQFF	TGTGCCAGCAGCTTGGGAGGGCCCTACAATGAGCAGTTCTTC
few	12	-	TRBJ2-1	TRBV14	CASSPQNNEQFF	TGTGCCAGCAGCCCCCAAAATAATGAGCAGTTCTTC
few	16	-	TRBJ2-6	TRBV9	CASSVNWGAGANVLTF	TGTGCCAGCAGCGTAAATTGGGGGGCTGGGGCCAACGTCCTGACTTTC
-	11	-	TRBJ1-4	TRBV7-2	CASSIRDKLFF	TGTGCCAGCAGCATCCGGGACAAACTGTTTTTT
few	15	-	TRBJ1-1	TRBV5-1	CASSLGGGESTEAFF	TGCGCCAGCAGCTTGGGAGGGGGGGAGAGCACTGAAGCTTTCTTT
many	14	-	TRBJ2-7	TRBV10-3	CAISWDSVGYEQYF	TGTGCCATCAGTTGGGACTCGGTTGGTTACGAGCAGTACTTC
many	12	-	TRBJ1-1	TRBV29-1	CSVAAGDTEAFF	TGCAGCGTTGCGGCCGGGGACACTGAAGCTTTCTTT
few	13	TRBD1	TRBJ1-1	TRBV19	CASSTQGGTEAFF	TGTGCCAGTAGTACGCAGGGGGGAACTGAAGCTTTCTTT
-	15	-	TRBJ2-1	TRBV11-2	CASSPHSGKYSEQFF	TGTGCCAGCAGTCCTCATAGCGGAAAATACAGTGAGCAGTTCTTC
-	18	-	TRBJ2-7	TRBV5-1	CASSYRGAVAGGPYEQYF	TGCGCCAGCAGCTACAGGGGGGCCGTTGCGGGAGGGCCCTACGAGCAGTACTTC
many	13	-	TRBJ2-3	TRBV7-7	CASSPGVTDTQYF	TGTGCTAGCAGCCCTGGGGTTACAGATACGCAGTATTTT
many	13	-	TRBJ1-4	TRBV27	CASRQQGEEKLFF	TGTGCCAGCAGGCAGCAGGGCGAGGAAAAACTGTTTTTT
-	11	-	TRBJ1-1	TRBV20-1	CSASTHTEAFF	TGCAGTGCTTCCACCCACACTGAAGCTTTCTTT
-	15	TRBD1	TRBJ1-1	TRBV18	CASSPGLAGGTEAFF	TGTGCCAGCTCACCCGGGTTGGCAGGGGGCACTGAAGCTTTCTTT
few	14	-	TRBJ1-2	TRBV10-3	CAISESGTDHGYTF	TGTGCCATCAGTGAGTCCGGGACGGACCATGGCTACACCTTC
-	13	-	TRBJ2-7	TRBV21-1	CASSNHRLLEQYF	TGTGCCAGCAGCAATCATCGACTCCTCGAGCAGTACTTC
few	12	-	TRBJ2-7	TRBV5-1	CASSVSGHEQYF	TGCGCCAGCAGCGTCTCCGGCCACGAGCAGTACTTC
-	14	-	TRBJ1-2	TRBV6-2/TRBV6-3	CASSYDTYNYGYTF	TGTGCCAGCAGTTACGACACCTATAACTATGGCTACACCTTC
many	15	TRBD1	TRBJ1-1	TRBV3-1	CASSRSGQGAAEAFF	TGTGCCAGCAGCCGCTCGGGACAGGGGGCCGCTGAAGCTTTCTTT
-	13	-	TRBJ2-2	TRBV5-1	CASSFRLAGELFF	TGCGCCAGCAGCTTTCGTCTTGCCGGGGAGCTGTTTTTT
many	16	TRBD2	TRBJ2-1	TRBV5-4	CASSPGGAGAYNEQFF	TGTGCCAGCAGCCCGGGGGGGGCGGGGGCCTACAATGAGCAGTTCTTC
-	15	TRBD2	TRBJ2-7	TRBV7-2	CASSSRAGGPYEQYF	TGCGCCAGCAGCTCCCGGGCGGGAGGGCCGTACGAGCAGTACTTC
-	16	-	TRBJ1-3	TRBV5-1	CASSLFGRGSGNTIYF	TGCGCCAGCAGCTTGTTCGGCCGGGGATCTGGAAACACCATATATTTT
few	16	TRBD1	TRBJ2-1	TRBV6-2/TRBV6-3	CASRRIWDSPYNEQFF	TGTGCCAGCAGACGGATCTGGGACAGCCCCTACAATGAGCAGTTCTTC
-	15	-	TRBJ1-3	TRBV30	CAWTAGRQAGNTIYF	TGTGCCTGGACAGCGGGACGGCAGGCTGGAAACACCATATATTTT
-	14	-	TRBJ1-5	TRBV6-6	CASSLGHINQPQHF	TGTGCCAGCAGTCTTGGACATATCAATCAGCCCCAGCATTTT
-	15	-	TRBJ2-2	TRBV7-9	CASSLGSGYTGEPFF	TGTGCCAGCAGCTTAGGATCCGGGTACACCGGGGAGCCGTTTTTT
-	17	-	TRBJ2-7	TRBV6-5	CASSYYRGVSATYEQYF	TGTGCCAGCAGTTACTACCGAGGTGTCAGCGCTACTTACGAGCAGTACTTC
many	12	-	TRBJ1-1	TRBV29-1	CSVAQGYTEAFF	TGCAGCGTCGCACAGGGATACACTGAAGCTTTCTTT
-	12	-	TRBJ2-7	TRBV28	CASSFSGEKQYF	TGTGCCAGCAGTTTTTCGGGGGAGAAGCAGTACTTC
-	14	-	TRBJ2-7	TRBV6-5	CASSFRGGSYEQYF	TGTGCCAGCAGTTTCAGGGGTGGGTCCTACGAGCAGTACTTC
few	15	TRBD1	TRBJ1-2	TRBV6-1	CASSLGGTGGQGYTF	TGTGCCAGCAGCCTCGGTGGGACAGGGGGCCAGGGCTACACCTTC
-	17	TRBD1	TRBJ2-1	TRBV27	CASSLSLQGKPYNEQFF	TGTGCCAGCAGTTTATCCTTACAGGGGAAACCCTACAATGAGCAGTTCTTC
-	14	-	TRBJ1-2	TRBV28	CASSPPGPHYGYTF	TGTGCCAGCAGTCCTCCGGGGCCCCACTATGGCTACACCTTC
few	15	TRBD1	TRBJ1-5	TRBV18	CASSPGTGGNQPQHF	TGTGCCAGCTCACCAGGGACAGGCGGGAATCAGCCCCAGCATTTT
many	14	-	TRBJ1-1	TRBV7-2	CASSLEGLDTEAFF	TGTGCCAGCAGCTTAGAAGGTTTAGATACTGAAGCTTTCTTT
few	13	-	TRBJ1-5	TRBV5-1	CASSPGQNQPQHF	TGCGCCAGCAGCCCCGGACAGAATCAGCCCCAGCATTTT
many	17	TRBD1	TRBJ1-5	TRBV6-5	CASSPLDRGGGNQPQHF	TGTGCCAGCAGTCCACTTGACAGGGGAGGCGGCAATCAGCCCCAGCATTTT
many	15	TRBD2	TRBJ2-3	TRBV11-2	CASSLVDREADTQYF	TGTGCCAGCAGCTTAGTAGACCGGGAGGCAGATACGCAGTATTTT
few	14	-	TRBJ2-4	TRBV5-1	CASSLEAGLNIQYF	TGCGCCAGCAGCTTGGAGGCAGGGCTTAACATTCAGTACTTC
few	14	TRBD1	TRBJ2-5	TRBV20-1	CSASGQGSQETQYF	TGCAGTGCTAGCGGACAGGGGAGCCAAGAGACCCAGTACTTC
-	12	-	TRBJ2-5	TRBV6-2/TRBV6-3	CASSLLLGTQYF	TGTGCCAGCAGTCTTCTTCTAGGGACCCAGTACTTC
-	14	-	TRBJ2-1	TRBV9	CASSIGRAYNEQFF	TGTGCCAGCAGCATCGGCAGGGCCTACAATGAGCAGTTCTTC
many	15	-	TRBJ1-5	TRBV4-3	CASSQDRQENQPQHF	TGCGCCAGCAGCCAAGACCGACAGGAAAATCAGCCCCAGCATTTT
-	14	-	TRBJ1-4	TRBV7-9	CASSFSGTPERLFF	TGTGCCAGCAGCTTCTCCGGGACGCCGGAAAGACTGTTTTTT